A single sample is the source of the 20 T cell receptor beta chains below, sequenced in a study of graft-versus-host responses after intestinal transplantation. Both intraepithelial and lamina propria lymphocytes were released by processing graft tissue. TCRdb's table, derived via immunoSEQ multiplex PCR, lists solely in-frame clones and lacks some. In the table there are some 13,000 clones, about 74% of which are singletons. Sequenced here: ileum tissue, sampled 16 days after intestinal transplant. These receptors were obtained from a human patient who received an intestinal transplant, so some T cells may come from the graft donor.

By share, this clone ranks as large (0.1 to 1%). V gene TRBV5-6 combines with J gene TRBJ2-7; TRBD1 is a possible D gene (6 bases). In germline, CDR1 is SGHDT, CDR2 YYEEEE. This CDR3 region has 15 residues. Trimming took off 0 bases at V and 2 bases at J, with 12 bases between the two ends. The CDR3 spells CASSLGDTDPYEQYF. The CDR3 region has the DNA TGTGCCAGCAGCTTGGGGGACACGGACCCCTACGAGCAGTACTTC.

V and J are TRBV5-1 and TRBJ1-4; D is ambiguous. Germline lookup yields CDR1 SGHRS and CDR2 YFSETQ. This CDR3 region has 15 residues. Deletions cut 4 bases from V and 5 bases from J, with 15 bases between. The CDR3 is CASSKPGPGNEKLFF. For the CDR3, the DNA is TGCGCCAGCAGCAAACCGGGCCCGGGGAATGAAAAACTGTTTTTT.

In DNA form, the CDR3 reads TGTGCCAGCAGCCCGAGGGGGGGGGAAGAGACCCAGTACTTC. Translated, it gives CASSPRGGEETQYF. This chain joins TRBV13 and TRBJ2-5; D might be TRBD2 (7 bases). In germline, CDR1 is PRHDT, CDR2 FYEKMQ (reference sequence). V was shortened by 5 bases and J by 3 bases, with 13 bases between the two germline ends. The CDR3 spans 14 residues.

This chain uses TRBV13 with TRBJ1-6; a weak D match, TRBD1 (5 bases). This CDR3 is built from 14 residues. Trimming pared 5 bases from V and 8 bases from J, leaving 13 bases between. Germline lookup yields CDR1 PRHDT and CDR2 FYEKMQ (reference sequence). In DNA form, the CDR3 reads TGTGCCAGCAGCGCTAGGGACTTGTATTCACCCCTCCACTTT. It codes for CASSARDLYSPLHF.

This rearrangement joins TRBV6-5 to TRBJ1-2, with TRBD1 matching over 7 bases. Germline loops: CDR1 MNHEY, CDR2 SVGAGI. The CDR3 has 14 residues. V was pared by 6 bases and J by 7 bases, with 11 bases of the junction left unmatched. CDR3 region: CASRFIQGSRGYTF. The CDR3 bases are TGTGCCAGCAGATTTATACAGGGGTCGCGTGGCTACACCTTC.

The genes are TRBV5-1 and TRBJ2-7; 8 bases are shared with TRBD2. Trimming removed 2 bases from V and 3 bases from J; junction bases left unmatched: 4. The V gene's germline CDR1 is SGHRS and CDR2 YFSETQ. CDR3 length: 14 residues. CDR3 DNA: TGCGCCAGCAGCTTCTGGACTAGCTGCTACGAGCAGTACTTC. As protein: CASSFWTSCYEQYF.

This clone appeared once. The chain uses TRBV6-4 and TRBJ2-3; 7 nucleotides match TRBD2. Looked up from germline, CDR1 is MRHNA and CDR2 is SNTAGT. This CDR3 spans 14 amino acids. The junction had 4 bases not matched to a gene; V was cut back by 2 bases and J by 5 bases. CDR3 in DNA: TGTGCCAGCAGTGACACGGGGGGAGAAGATACGCAGTATTTT. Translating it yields CASSDTGGEDTQYF.

The CDR3 sequence: CASSEPSRAVRAFF. The CDR3, as DNA: TGTGCCAGCAGTGAACCCAGCAGGGCAGTGAGAGCTTTCTTT. The chain combines TRBV6-1 with TRBJ1-1, with D tentatively TRBD1 (5 bases). V gave up 2 bases and J gave up 10 bases, with 17 bases separating them. CDR1 and CDR2 from the germline V gene are MNHNS and SASEGT. There are 14 residues in the CDR3.

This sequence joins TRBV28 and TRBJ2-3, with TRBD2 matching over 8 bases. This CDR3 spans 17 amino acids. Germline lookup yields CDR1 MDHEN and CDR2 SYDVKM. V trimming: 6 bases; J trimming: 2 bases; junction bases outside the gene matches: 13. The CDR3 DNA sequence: TGTGCCAGCAGACGAAAGATAACGGGAGGGTACACAGATACGCAGTATTTT. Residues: CASRRKITGGYTDTQYF.

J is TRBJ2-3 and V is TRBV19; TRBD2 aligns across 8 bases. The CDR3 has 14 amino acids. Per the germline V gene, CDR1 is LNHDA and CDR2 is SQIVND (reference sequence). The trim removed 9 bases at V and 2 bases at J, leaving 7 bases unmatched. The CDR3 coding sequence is TGTGCCAGCAAAGGACTAGCCGTCACAGATACGCAGTATTTT. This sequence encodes CASKGLAVTDTQYF.

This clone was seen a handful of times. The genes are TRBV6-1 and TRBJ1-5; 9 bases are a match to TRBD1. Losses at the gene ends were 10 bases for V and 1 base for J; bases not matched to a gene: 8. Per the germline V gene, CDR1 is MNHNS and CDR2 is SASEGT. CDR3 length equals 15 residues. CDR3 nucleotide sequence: TGTGCCACCTTACAGGGGGCGGTGAGCAATCAGCCCCAGCATTTT. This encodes CATLQGAVSNQPQHF.

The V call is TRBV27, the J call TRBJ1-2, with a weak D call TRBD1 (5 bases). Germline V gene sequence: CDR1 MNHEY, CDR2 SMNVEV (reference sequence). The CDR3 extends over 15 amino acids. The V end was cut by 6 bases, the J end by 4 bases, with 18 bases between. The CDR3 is CASSPGVQGFYGYTF. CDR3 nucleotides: TGTGCCAGCAGCCCTGGGGTGCAGGGCTTCTATGGCTACACCTTC.

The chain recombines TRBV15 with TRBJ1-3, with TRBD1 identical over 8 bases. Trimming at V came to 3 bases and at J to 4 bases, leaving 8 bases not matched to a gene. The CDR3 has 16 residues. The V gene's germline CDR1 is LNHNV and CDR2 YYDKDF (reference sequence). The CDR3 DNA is TGTGCCACCAGCAGCGAAAAACAGGGGGGCGGAAACACCATATATTTT. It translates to CATSSEKQGGGNTIYF. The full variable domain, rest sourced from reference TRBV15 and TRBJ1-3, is DAMVIQNPRYQVTQFGKPVTLSCSQTLNHNVMYWYQQKSSQAPKLLFHYYDKDFNNEADTPDNFQSRRPNTSFCFLDIRSPGLGDTAMYLCATSSEKQGGGNTIYFGEGSWLTVV.

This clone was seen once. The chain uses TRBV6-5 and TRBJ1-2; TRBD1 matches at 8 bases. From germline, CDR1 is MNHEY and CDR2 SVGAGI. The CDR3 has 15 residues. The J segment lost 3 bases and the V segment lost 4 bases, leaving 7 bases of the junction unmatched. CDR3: CASSFSWTGYYGYTF. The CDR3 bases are TGTGCCAGCAGTTTCTCTTGGACAGGGTACTATGGCTACACCTTC.

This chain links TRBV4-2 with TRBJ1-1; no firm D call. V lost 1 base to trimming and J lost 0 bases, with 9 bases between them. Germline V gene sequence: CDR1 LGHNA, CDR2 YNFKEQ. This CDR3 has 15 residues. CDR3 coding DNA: TGTGCCAGCAGCCAAGTCAACAGCATGAACACTGAAGCTTTCTTT. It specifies CASSQVNSMNTEAFF.

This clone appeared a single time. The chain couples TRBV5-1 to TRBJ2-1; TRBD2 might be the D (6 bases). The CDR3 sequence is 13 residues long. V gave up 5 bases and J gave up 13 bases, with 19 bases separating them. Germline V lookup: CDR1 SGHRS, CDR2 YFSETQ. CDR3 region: CASSPGLYIPQFF. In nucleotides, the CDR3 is TGCGCCAGCAGTCCGGGACTTTACATCCCACAGTTCTTC.

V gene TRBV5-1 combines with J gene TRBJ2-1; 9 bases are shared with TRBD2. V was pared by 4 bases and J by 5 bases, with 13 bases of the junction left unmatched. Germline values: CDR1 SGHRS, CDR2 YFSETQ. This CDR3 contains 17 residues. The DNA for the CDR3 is TGCGCCAGCAGCCGGGGGGAGCGGGAGGCCCCCGACAATGAGCAGTTCTTC. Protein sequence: CASSRGEREAPDNEQFF. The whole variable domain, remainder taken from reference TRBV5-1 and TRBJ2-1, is KAGVTQTPRYLIKTRGQQVTLSCSPISGHRSVSWYQQTPGQGLQFLFEYFSETQRNKGNFPGRFSGRQFSNSRSEMNVSTLELGDSALYLCASSRGEREAPDNEQFFGPGTRLTVL.

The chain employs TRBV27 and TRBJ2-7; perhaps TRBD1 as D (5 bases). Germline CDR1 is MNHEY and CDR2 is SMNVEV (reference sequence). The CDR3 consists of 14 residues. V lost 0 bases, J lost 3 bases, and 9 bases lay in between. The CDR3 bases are TGTGCCAGCAGTTTATCCCTCACAGGCTACGAGCAGTACTTC. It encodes CASSLSLTGYEQYF.

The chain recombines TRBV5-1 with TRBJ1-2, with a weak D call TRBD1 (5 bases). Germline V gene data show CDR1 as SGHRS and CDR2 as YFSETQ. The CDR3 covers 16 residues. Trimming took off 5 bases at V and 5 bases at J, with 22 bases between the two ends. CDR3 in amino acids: CASRFLVRGNEYGYTF. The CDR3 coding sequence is TGCGCCAGCAGGTTTCTCGTACGGGGGAACGAATATGGCTACACCTTC.

DNA for the CDR3: TGTGCCAGCAGTTACGGACGGGAAAAGACCCAGTACTTC. Residues: CASSYGREKTQYF. The chain carries TRBV6-5 and TRBJ2-5; a weak D match, TRBD2 (5 bases). V lost 2 bases and J 6 bases, leaving 10 bases between the germline ends. Germline CDR1 reads MNHEY; CDR2 reads SVGAGI. This CDR3 comprises 13 residues.